The 20 T cell receptor beta chains given below trace back to one sample, sequenced in a study of response to subunit inactivated influenza vaccine (dated by TCRdb to the late 2010s). Library method: RT-PCR. Instrument used: Illumina HiSeq 2500. The public sequencing data were trimmed at Q25 with fastp and processed into clonotypes with MiXCR by TCRdb, which kept only in-frame beta chains. Merged by CDR3 protein, the rows form single entries marked with the most common genes and DNA. For this sample the table gives 500,000 to 600,000 distinct CDR3 sequences, of which about 15% were detected only once. The ten largest clones add up to approximately 3% of the sample. The sequencing used CD4+ T cells sorted from PBMCs, collected less than 25 months after vaccination. The receptors here all came from a man aged 45 to 70 who received an inactivated influenza vaccine. Donor details come from another sample of the same person, matched by shared clones.

This clonotype has just a few counts. This sequence joins TRBV27 and TRBJ2-1; the D gene is possibly TRBD2 (6 bases). In germline, CDR1 is MNHEY, CDR2 SMNVEV (reference sequence). This CDR3 has 15 residues. V was trimmed by 5 bases and J by 1 base, leaving 12 bases between them. The CDR3 sequence is CASSPLADSYNEQFF. As DNA, the CDR3 is TGTGCCAGCAGTCCATTAGCGGATTCCTACAATGAGCAGTTCTTC.

In its sample, this clonotype was seen many times. This sequence joins TRBV6-2 or TRBV6-3 and TRBJ1-1; D possibly corresponds to TRBD1 (5 bases). Trimming removed 4 bases from V and 5 bases from J, with 17 bases in between. The CDR3 totals 15 residues. Looked up from germline, CDR1 is MNHEY and CDR2 is SVGEGT. CDR3 DNA: TGTGCCAGCAGTTCCCGGGGGGACCTGAGGACTGAAGCTTTCTTT. This gives the protein CASSSRGDLRTEAFF.

This clonotype was detected many times. The chain combines TRBV5-1 with TRBJ2-7, with a weak D call TRBD1 (6 bases). The CDR3 is 14 amino acids. Between the trimmed V and J ends, which lost 0 bases and 3 bases, there was a span of 10 bases. The V gene's germline CDR1 is SGHRS and CDR2 YFSETQ. The CDR3 DNA follows: TGCGCCAGCAGCTTGGATAGGACAGTCTACGAGCAGTACTTC. Its translation: CASSLDRTVYEQYF.

This clonotype was picked up a small number of times. The V gene is TRBV15, the J gene TRBJ2-2; D is unclear. This CDR3 is 15 amino acids long. Per the germline V gene, CDR1 is LNHNV and CDR2 is YYDKDF (reference sequence). The V gene lost 0 bases and the J gene lost 4 bases, with 9 bases spanning the gap. The CDR3 DNA reads TGTGCCACCAGCAGAGATAGGGCGGCCACCGGGGAGCTGTTTTTT. Translated, it gives CATSRDRAATGELFF.

V gene TRBV5-5 combines with J gene TRBJ1-1, with D perhaps TRBD1 (6 bases). V lost 5 bases and J 0 bases, leaving 14 bases between the germline ends. Germline V gene sequence: CDR1 SGHKS, CDR2 YYEKEE (reference sequence). This CDR3 spans 15 amino acids. CDR3: CASRKRGMVNTEAFF. Written as DNA, the CDR3 is TGTGCCAGCAGGAAAAGGGGGATGGTGAACACTGAAGCTTTCTTT.

The V and J genes are TRBV7-2 and TRBJ2-7; D ambiguous. CDR1 is SGHTA and CDR2 is FQGNSA in the germline V gene. CDR3 length equals 14 residues. Deletions cut 4 bases from V and 0 bases from J, with 10 bases between. The CDR3 nucleotides are TGTGCCAGCAGCTCTGTCCTGAGCTCCTACGAGCAGTACTTC. Translated, it gives CASSSVLSSYEQYF.

This clonotype was seen ten or more times. This chain joins TRBV6-5 and TRBJ2-7, with a possible D match to TRBD1 (5 bases). Trimming stripped 0 bases from V and 6 bases from J, with 15 bases between. This CDR3 spans 15 amino acids. Germline V CDR1 and CDR2: MNHEY, SVGAGI. The CDR3 protein is CASSYSKQGWGEQYF. CDR3 DNA: TGTGCCAGCAGTTACTCGAAGCAGGGCTGGGGCGAGCAGTACTTC.

This chain links TRBV20-1 with TRBJ1-5; 11 bases are shared with TRBD1. Germline CDR1 and CDR2: DFQATT and SNEGSKA (reference sequence). Trimming at V came to 6 bases and at J to 0 bases, leaving 13 bases not matched to a gene. This CDR3 contains 18 residues. CDR3 in amino acids: CSARDPGTGGYSNQPQHF. The CDR3 nucleotides are TGCAGTGCGAGGGATCCCGGGACAGGGGGTTATAGCAATCAGCCCCAGCATTTT.

This clonotype occurred a few times. The chain couples TRBV4-3 to TRBJ2-7; D perhaps matches TRBD2 (7 bases). The CDR3 contains 16 residues. Germline loops: CDR1 LGHNA, CDR2 YSLEER. The V gene lost 0 bases and the J gene lost 0 bases, with 12 bases spanning the gap. CDR3 nucleotide sequence: TGCGCCAGCAGCCAAGAGTCGCGGGGGCACTCCTACGAGCAGTACTTC. Its translation is CASSQESRGHSYEQYF.

The V call is TRBV29-1, the J call TRBJ2-7, with 7 bases that match TRBD2. CDR1 and CDR2 (germline): SQVTM, ANQGSEA. CDR3 size: 12 residues. J was trimmed by 6 bases and V by 2 bases; bases with no gene match: 4. CDR3 nucleotides: TGCAGCGTTGAATTGGTAGCGGGCGAGCAGTACTTC. Translating gives CSVELVAGEQYF.

The rearrangement uses TRBV12-3 or TRBV12-4 and TRBJ1-1; D uncertain. The CDR3 length is 13 residues. V lost 7 bases and J 9 bases, leaving 18 bases between the germline ends. The DNA for the CDR3 is TGTGCCAGCATCCCCGACCCGGGGATAAAAGCTTTCTTT. It translates to CASIPDPGIKAFF.

This clonotype has a handful of counts. This chain joins TRBV5-1 and TRBJ1-6, with D maybe TRBD1 (6 bases). Germline CDR1 is SGHRS and CDR2 is YFSETQ. This CDR3 has 15 residues. Trimming cost V 4 bases and J 7 bases, with 15 bases left between them. The chain's CDR3 is CASSPRGDRNSPLHF. The CDR3 DNA reads TGCGCCAGCAGCCCCAGGGGAGATCGGAATTCACCCCTCCACTTT.

There are a few counts of this clonotype. The rearrangement links TRBV30 to TRBJ1-1; no reliable D call. V was pared by 3 bases and J by 4 bases, with 6 bases between. This CDR3 is 11 amino acids long. Germline V lookup: CDR1 GTSNPN, CDR2 SVGIG (reference sequence). The CDR3 DNA reads as TGTGCCTGGAGGGACTTCACTGAAGCTTTCTTT. Amino acid sequence: CAWRDFTEAFF.

This chain links TRBV24-1 with TRBJ1-2, with a weak D call TRBD1 (6 bases). Trimming took off 4 bases at V and 4 bases at J, with 15 bases between the two ends. The germline V gene has CDR1 KGHDR and CDR2 SFDVKD. The length of the CDR3 is 15 residues. The CDR3 region is CATSESGAEFYGYTF. For the CDR3, the DNA is TGTGCCACCAGTGAGTCAGGGGCGGAGTTCTATGGCTACACCTTC.

This clonotype has only a few counts. The V gene is TRBV5-1, the J gene TRBJ1-1; D is perhaps TRBD1 (6 bases). This CDR3 is built from 16 residues. Trimming shortened V by 4 bases and J by 4 bases, and 20 bases separated the two germline ends. CDR1 and CDR2 from the germline V gene are SGHRS and YFSETQ. The DNA for the CDR3 is TGCGCCAGCAGCCCCCGACCGGAGGGGGTCGGCACTGAAGCTTTCTTT. The encoded protein is CASSPRPEGVGTEAFF.

The chain is built from TRBV28 and TRBJ1-5; 9 bases line up with TRBD1. Germline V gene sequence: CDR1 MDHEN, CDR2 SYDVKM. After removal of 6 bases from V and 6 bases from J, the junction contained 6 bases not matched to a gene. This CDR3 has 14 amino acids. The CDR3 spells CASSPDRGFQPQHF. CDR3 DNA sequence: TGTGCCAGCAGCCCCGACAGGGGGTTTCAGCCCCAGCATTTT.

This clonotype was counted a few times. V usage is TRBV7-2 and J usage is TRBJ2-7, with D perhaps TRBD2 (5 bases). The CDR3 length is 12 residues. V was clipped by 5 bases and J by 4 bases, with 9 bases between them. Per germline, CDR1 SGHTA and CDR2 FQGNSA. In DNA, the CDR3 is TGTGCCAGCAGCAGAGGGCGGTACGAGCAGTACTTC. It encodes CASSRGRYEQYF. The whole variable domain, filled in from reference TRBV7-2 and TRBJ2-7, reads GAGVSQSPSNKVTEKGKDVELRCDPISGHTALYWYRQSLGQGLEFLIYFQGNSAPDKSGLPSDRFSAERTGGSVSTLTIQRTQQEDSAVYLCASSRGRYEQYFGPGTRLTVT.

This clonotype was detected a few times. J is TRBJ2-1 and V is TRBV15; no clear D. This CDR3 comprises 14 residues. Germline V gene sequence: CDR1 LNHNV, CDR2 YYDKDF (reference sequence). V lost 0 bases, J lost 5 bases, and 8 bases lay in between. Here the CDR3 reads CATSRDRTDNEQFF. The CDR3 nucleotides read TGTGCCACCAGCAGAGATAGGACGGACAATGAGCAGTTCTTC.

This chain joins TRBV5-1 and TRBJ2-7, with D hard to call. V was trimmed by 4 bases and J by 0 bases, leaving 11 bases between them. The CDR3 runs 14 residues. CDR1 is SGHRS, CDR2 YFSETQ, per germline. In nucleotides, the CDR3 is TGCGCCAGCAGCGGGTGGCAGGACTCCTACGAGCAGTACTTC. Residues: CASSGWQDSYEQYF.

As DNA, the CDR3 is TGCAGTGCTAGAAGTGACAGGGGTAATTCACCCCTCCACTTT. Amino acids: CSARSDRGNSPLHF. The rearrangement joins TRBV20-1 to TRBJ1-6; 8 nucleotides align to TRBD1. J gave up 6 bases and V 2 bases, and 3 bases lay outside the gene matches. CDR1 is DFQATT, CDR2 SNEGSKA, per germline (reference sequence). The CDR3 loop spans 14 amino acids.